Listed below are T cell receptor beta chains from one sample, sequenced in a study of regulatory T cells in long-lasting Graves disease. TCRdb used MiXCR to reprocess the multiplex PCR reads, holding one entry per CDR3 protein. The sample records about 460,000 distinct CDR3 sequences, around 15% being singletons. This sample was shared with a second study, whose subject was T cells in Graves' hyperthyroidism and ophthalmopathy.

The sample in question was peripheral blood mononuclear cells (PBMCs), obtained at new diagnosis, from a patient treated with antithyroid drugs. These receptors originate from a woman aged 45-65 years with Graves disease. Each CDR3 is given with its conserved first and last residue. Each record gives: J gene, clone size, D gene, V gene, CDR3 protein, CDR3 DNA. A D gene is named only where the DNA matches it firmly. Clone size is given for some rows only: seen once, a few or many times, or a class if the clone is expanded.

TRBJ2-5 | few | TRBD2 | TRBV7-2 | CASSYGLGGMETQYF | TGTGCCAGCAGCTACGGACTAGGCGGAATGGAGACCCAGTACTTC
TRBJ2-1 | many | TRBD1 | TRBV7-3 | CASSSRDRGNEQFF | TGTGCCAGCAGCTCCCGGGACAGGGGTAATGAGCAGTTCTTC
TRBJ2-1 | many | TRBD1 | TRBV19 | CASRLQGAKYEQFF | TGTGCCAGTAGGCTACAGGGGGCGAAATATGAGCAGTTCTTC
TRBJ2-2 | many | - | TRBV30 | CAWSVSRNTGELFF | TGTGCCTGGAGTGTCTCCAGGAACACCGGGGAGCTGTTTTTT
TRBJ1-1 | - | - | TRBV30 | CAWSLENTEAFF | TGTGCCTGGAGTTTAGAGAACACTGAAGCTTTCTTT
TRBJ2-5 | - | - | TRBV7-9 | CASSLAWGREETQYF | TGTGCCAGCAGCTTAGCATGGGGAAGGGAAGAGACCCAGTACTTC
TRBJ1-2 | many | TRBD1 | TRBV28 | CASPRDSGYGYTF | TGTGCCAGCCCGAGGGACAGCGGCTATGGCTACACCTTC
TRBJ2-7 | many | TRBD1 | TRBV28 | CASSRDRSTYEQYF | TGTGCCAGCAGCAGGGACAGATCAACCTACGAGCAGTACTTC
TRBJ2-5 | - | TRBD2 | TRBV5-1 | CASSSSGREPLGETQYF | TGCGCCAGCAGCTCGAGCGGGCGGGAGCCCCTCGGTGAGACCCAGTACTTC
TRBJ2-1 | many | TRBD2 | TRBV7-3 | CASSLTVGTSGAEQFF | TGTGCCAGCAGCTTAACTGTAGGGACTAGCGGGGCTGAGCAGTTCTTC
TRBJ2-1 | many | - | TRBV5-1 | CASMMGSEQFF | TGCGCCAGCATGATGGGTTCTGAGCAGTTCTTC
TRBJ1-2 | few | TRBD1 | TRBV7-2 | CASSLEGQPDGYTF | TGTGCCAGCAGCTTAGAGGGACAGCCTGATGGCTACACCTTC
TRBJ1-2 | few | TRBD1 | TRBV7-9 | CASSNRDSPPWDGYTF | TGTGCCAGCAGCAACCGGGACAGTCCTCCTTGGGATGGCTACACCTTC
TRBJ2-3 | - | TRBD2 | TRBV9 | CASSPLAGTSGRAADTQYF | TGTGCCAGCAGCCCCCTGGCCGGGACTAGCGGGAGGGCCGCAGATACGCAGTATTTT
TRBJ2-2 | - | TRBD1 | TRBV29-1 | CSVVTGGSTGELFF | TGCAGCGTTGTGACAGGGGGTTCGACCGGGGAGCTGTTTTTT
TRBJ2-7 | many | - | TRBV7-3 | CASSLTSQGTYEQYF | TGTGCCAGCAGCTTAACGAGTCAGGGGACCTACGAGCAGTACTTC
TRBJ2-3 | - | - | TRBV19 | CASGKTSSVSTDTQYF | TGTGCCAGTGGGAAGACTAGTTCCGTTAGCACAGATACGCAGTATTTT
TRBJ1-1 | - | - | TRBV5-1 | CASSLASGGGTEAFF | TGCGCCAGCAGCTTGGCCTCTGGGGGTGGGACTGAAGCTTTCTTT
TRBJ1-1 | many | - | TRBV10-2 | CASSLTLTVRAEAFF | TGCGCCAGCTCCCTAACCCTGACGGTGCGTGCTGAAGCTTTCTTT
TRBJ1-1 | many | TRBD1 | TRBV14 | CASRIQGRTEAFF | TGTGCCAGCAGGATACAGGGGAGGACTGAAGCTTTCTTT
TRBJ2-1 | many | TRBD2 | TRBV24-1 | CATSDLLAGGMNNEQFF | TGTGCCACCAGTGATTTGCTAGCGGGAGGCATGAACAATGAGCAGTTCTTC
TRBJ1-2 | - | TRBD1 | TRBV7-9 | CATRTGPGTGLNYGYTF | TGTGCCACCCGAACTGGTCCCGGGACAGGGTTGAACTATGGCTACACCTTC
TRBJ1-5 | many | - | TRBV30 | CAWALLYQGNQPQHF | TGTGCCTGGGCCCTTCTCTACCAGGGCAATCAGCCCCAGCATTTT
TRBJ1-4 | few | - | TRBV9 | CASSAGTTTNEKLFF | TGTGCCAGCAGCGCCGGGACAACAACTAATGAAAAACTGTTTTTT
TRBJ1-2 | many | - | TRBV3-1 | CASSQLRGQNNYGYTF | TGTGCCAGCAGCCAATTACGGGGCCAGAACAACTATGGCTACACCTTC
TRBJ2-1 | - | TRBD2 | TRBV3-1 | CASSHVISGRSYNEQFF | TGTGCCAGCAGCCATGTAATTAGCGGGAGATCCTACAATGAGCAGTTCTTC
TRBJ2-7 | - | - | TRBV6-5 | CASSYGLSSYEQYF | TGTGCCAGCAGTTACGGCCTGAGCTCCTACGAGCAGTACTTC
TRBJ2-1 | once | TRBD2 | TRBV24-1 | CATSDATSGRAGEQFF | TGTGCCACCAGTGACGCTACTAGCGGGAGGGCCGGTGAGCAGTTCTTC
TRBJ2-5 | few | - | TRBV4-1 | CASSQAEKVETQYF | TGCGCCAGCAGCCAAGCCGAGAAGGTGGAGACCCAGTACTTC
TRBJ2-7 | many | TRBD2 | TRBV6-5 | CASSYSPPTSGRYEQYF | TGTGCCAGCAGTTACTCCCCCCCGACTAGCGGGAGGTACGAGCAGTACTTC
TRBJ2-2 | few | - | TRBV25-1 | CASSEGGLSTGELFF | TGTGCCAGCAGTGAAGGGGGGCTGAGCACCGGGGAGCTGTTTTTT
TRBJ2-7 | few | TRBD2 | TRBV5-1 | CASSQGSFTSGSYEQYF | TGCGCCAGCAGCCAGGGGTCCTTTACTAGCGGGAGTTACGAGCAGTACTTC
TRBJ1-2 | - | - | TRBV9 | CASSADTFQGYTF | TGTGCCAGCAGCGCTGACACGTTCCAGGGCTACACCTTC
TRBJ1-2 | many | TRBD1 | TRBV28 | CASSPVGQDGYTF | TGTGCCAGCAGTCCAGTGGGACAGGACGGCTACACCTTC
TRBJ2-1 | - | TRBD2 | TRBV12-3/TRBV12-4 | CASSSGTTNEQFF | TGTGCCAGCAGTTCCGGGACTACCAATGAGCAGTTCTTC
TRBJ1-6 | many | TRBD1 | TRBV5-1 | CASSPLGTDNSPLHF | TGCGCCAGCAGCCCTCTCGGGACAGATAATTCACCCCTCCACTTT
TRBJ2-6 | many | - | TRBV2 | CASSVSSGANVLTF | TGTGCCAGCAGTGTGAGCTCTGGGGCCAACGTCCTGACTTTC
TRBJ1-2 | many | - | TRBV20-1 | CSASQGNGYTF | TGCAGTGCTTCACAGGGAAATGGCTACACCTTC
TRBJ1-2 | many | - | TRBV28 | CASSERRGGYTF | TGTGCCAGCAGTGAGAGGCGGGGAGGCTACACCTTC
TRBJ2-2 | many | TRBD2 | TRBV5-1 | CASSRREGTGELFF | TGCGCCAGCAGTCGAAGGGAGGGCACCGGGGAGCTGTTTTTT
TRBJ1-5 | - | TRBD1 | TRBV5-6 | CASSEGGQGGDQPQHF | TGTGCCAGCAGCGAGGGGGGACAGGGCGGAGATCAGCCCCAGCATTTT
TRBJ2-5 | many | - | TRBV30 | CAWIKTGTQETQYF | TGTGCCTGGATCAAAACAGGGACTCAAGAGACCCAGTACTTC
TRBJ2-3 | many | TRBD2 | TRBV11-2 | CASSTTSGSGTDTQYF | TGTGCCAGCAGCACCACTAGCGGGAGCGGCACAGATACGCAGTATTTT
TRBJ2-2 | few | TRBD1 | TRBV5-1 | CASSNTGAPGELFF | TGCGCCAGCAGCAACACAGGGGCCCCGGGGGAGCTGTTTTTT
TRBJ2-4 | - | - | TRBV11-2 | CASSSGPLEDKNIQYF | TGTGCCAGCAGCTCAGGTCCGCTGGAAGACAAAAACATTCAGTACTTC
TRBJ1-1 | few | - | TRBV14 | CASSHEPGRNTEAFF | TGTGCCAGCAGCCATGAACCGGGCCGGAACACTGAAGCTTTCTTT
TRBJ2-2 | few | TRBD1 | TRBV6-2/TRBV6-3 | CASSPPTGGPGELFF | TGTGCCAGCAGTCCTCCTACAGGGGGCCCCGGGGAGCTGTTTTTT
TRBJ2-3 | many | - | TRBV3-1 | CASSQVTGTDTQYF | TGTGCCAGCAGCCAAGTGACGGGCACAGATACGCAGTATTTT
TRBJ2-5 | few | - | TRBV7-2 | CASRKGGETQYF | TGTGCCAGCAGAAAGGGGGGGGAGACCCAGTACTTC
TRBJ2-2 | many | - | TRBV19 | CASSRTQGRVNTGELFF | TGTGCCAGTAGCAGAACTCAGGGGAGGGTCAACACCGGGGAGCTGTTTTTT
TRBJ2-4 | many | TRBD1 | TRBV5-1 | CASRSGTGASIQYF | TGCGCCAGCAGGTCCGGGACAGGGGCCTCGATTCAGTACTTC
TRBJ1-3 | few | - | TRBV15 | CATSRDGPKVGNTIYF | TGTGCCACCAGCAGAGATGGGCCCAAAGTAGGAAACACCATATATTTT
TRBJ2-1 | many | - | TRBV27 | CASSSPRVGIYNEQFF | TGTGCCAGCAGTTCCCCAAGGGTGGGGATTTACAATGAGCAGTTCTTC
TRBJ1-5 | many | - | TRBV2 | CASGGGVRGSNQPQHF | TGTGCCAGCGGTGGCGGGGTAAGGGGTAGCAATCAGCCCCAGCATTTT
TRBJ2-3 | many | - | TRBV9 | CASSVEGADTQYF | TGTGCCAGCAGCGTAGAGGGGGCAGATACGCAGTATTTT
TRBJ2-2 | - | - | TRBV9 | CASSAYSWPNTGELFF | TGTGCCAGCAGCGCCTATTCCTGGCCGAACACCGGGGAGCTGTTTTTT
TRBJ2-3 | many | TRBD1 | TRBV28 | CASSSPGQESTDTQYF | TGTGCCAGCAGTTCTCCGGGACAGGAGAGCACAGATACGCAGTATTTT
TRBJ2-7 | few | - | TRBV6-2/TRBV6-3 | CASSYSQGQGYEQYF | TGTGCCAGCAGTTACTCGCAGGGTCAGGGGTACGAGCAGTACTTC
TRBJ2-1 | many | TRBD2 | TRBV3-1 | CASSQGPLSGRVDNEQFF | TGTGCCAGCAGCCAAGGCCCTTTGAGCGGGAGGGTCGACAATGAGCAGTTCTTC
TRBJ1-2 | many | - | TRBV10-3 | CAISDLRPGAYGYTF | TGTGCCATCAGTGACCTCAGGCCGGGTGCCTATGGCTACACCTTC